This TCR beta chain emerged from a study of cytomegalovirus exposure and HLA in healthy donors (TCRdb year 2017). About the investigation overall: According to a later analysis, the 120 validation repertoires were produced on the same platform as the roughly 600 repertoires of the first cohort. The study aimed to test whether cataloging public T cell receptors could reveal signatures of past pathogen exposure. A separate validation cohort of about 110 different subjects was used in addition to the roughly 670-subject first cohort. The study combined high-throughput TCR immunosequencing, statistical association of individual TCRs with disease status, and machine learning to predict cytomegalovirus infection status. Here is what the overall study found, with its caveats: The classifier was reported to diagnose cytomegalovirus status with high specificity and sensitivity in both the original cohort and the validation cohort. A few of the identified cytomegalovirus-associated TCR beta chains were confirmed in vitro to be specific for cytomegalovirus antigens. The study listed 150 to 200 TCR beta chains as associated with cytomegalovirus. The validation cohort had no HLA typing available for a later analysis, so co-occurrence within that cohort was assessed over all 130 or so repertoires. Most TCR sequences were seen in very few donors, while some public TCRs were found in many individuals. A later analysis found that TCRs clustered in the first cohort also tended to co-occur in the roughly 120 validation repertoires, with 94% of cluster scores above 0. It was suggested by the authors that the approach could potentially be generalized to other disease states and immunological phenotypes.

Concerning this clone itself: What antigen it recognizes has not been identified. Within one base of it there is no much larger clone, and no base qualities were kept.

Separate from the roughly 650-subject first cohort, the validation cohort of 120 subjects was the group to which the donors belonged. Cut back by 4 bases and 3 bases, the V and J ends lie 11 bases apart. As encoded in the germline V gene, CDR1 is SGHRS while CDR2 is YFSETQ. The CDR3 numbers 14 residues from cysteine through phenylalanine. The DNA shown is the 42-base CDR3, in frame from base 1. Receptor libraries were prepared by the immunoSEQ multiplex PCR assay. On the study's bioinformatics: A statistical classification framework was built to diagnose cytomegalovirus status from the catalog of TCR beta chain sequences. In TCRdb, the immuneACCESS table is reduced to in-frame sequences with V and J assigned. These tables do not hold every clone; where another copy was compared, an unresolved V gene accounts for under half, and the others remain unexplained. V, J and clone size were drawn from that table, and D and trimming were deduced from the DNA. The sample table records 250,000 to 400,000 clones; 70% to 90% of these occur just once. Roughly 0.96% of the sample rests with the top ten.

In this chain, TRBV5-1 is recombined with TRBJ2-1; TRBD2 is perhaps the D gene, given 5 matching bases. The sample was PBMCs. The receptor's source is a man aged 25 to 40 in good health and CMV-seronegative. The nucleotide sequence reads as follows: TGCGCCAGCAGCAGGGAGACGAGCTACAATGAGCAGTTCTTC. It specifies CASSRETSYNEQFF.